This TCR beta chain was captured by sequencing in a study of blood T cell repertoires in COVID-19. At the level of the study: The United States, Italy and Spain provided the acute and convalescent COVID-19 samples. From T cells, B-cell-depleted T cells, or PBMCs came the material, which was cDNA or gDNA.

The trim removed 3 bases at V and 5 bases at J, leaving 7 bases unmatched. The CDR3 has 16 amino acids. Germline V gene sequence: CDR1 SGDLS, CDR2 YYNGEE. Under the authors' procedure: Reference gene primer amplification gave nucleated cell count estimates. Using immunoSEQ multiplex PCR, the repertoire was profiled, and TCRdb retains in-frame clones only, with some absent. V and J calls and clone size are given by that table; D and trimming were obtained from the DNA. The table includes over 250,000 clones, approximately 89% detected once. The sample comprised peripheral blood. V gene TRBV9 combines with J gene TRBJ2-7, with 14 bases fitting TRBD2. This clonotype was sampled from a woman in her 70s with COVID-19, enrolled during active disease. The CDR3 region is CASSAGLAGASHEQYF. CDR3 DNA: TGTGCCAGCAGCGCGGGACTAGCGGGAGCTTCCCACGAGCAGTACTTC.